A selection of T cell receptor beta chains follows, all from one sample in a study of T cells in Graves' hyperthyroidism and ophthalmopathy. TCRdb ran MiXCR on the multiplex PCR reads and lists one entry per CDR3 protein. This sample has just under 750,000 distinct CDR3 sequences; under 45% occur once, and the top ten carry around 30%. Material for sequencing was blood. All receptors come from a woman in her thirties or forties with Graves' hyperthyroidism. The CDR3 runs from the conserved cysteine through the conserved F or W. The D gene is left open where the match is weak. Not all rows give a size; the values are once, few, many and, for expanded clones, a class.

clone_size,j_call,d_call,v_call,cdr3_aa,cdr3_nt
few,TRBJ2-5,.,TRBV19,CASSIGGAQETQYF,TGTGCCAGTAGTATAGGCGGGGCACAAGAGACCCAGTACTTC
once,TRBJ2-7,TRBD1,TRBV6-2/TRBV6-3,CASSYSDRGRNEQYF,TGTGCCAGCAGTTACTCGGACAGGGGGCGGAACGAGCAGTACTTC
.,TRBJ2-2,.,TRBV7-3,CASSTGPGELFF,TGTGCCAGCAGCACGGGACCCGGGGAGCTGTTTTTT
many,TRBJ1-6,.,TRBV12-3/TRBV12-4,CASSSLGSPLHF,TGTGCCAGCAGTTCCCTAGGTTCACCCCTCCACTTT
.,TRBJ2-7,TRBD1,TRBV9,CASSRTGTDAFEQYF,TGTGCCAGCAGCCGTACGGGGACAGACGCTTTCGAGCAGTACTTC
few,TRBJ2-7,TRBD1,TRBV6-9,CASSYGDRERGEQYF,TGTGCCAGCAGTTATGGCGACAGGGAGAGGGGCGAGCAGTACTTC
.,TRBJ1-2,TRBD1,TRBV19,CASSPGDRDFYGYTF,TGTGCCAGCTCACCAGGGGACAGGGACTTCTATGGCTACACCTTC
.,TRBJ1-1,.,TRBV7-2,CASSPLDSVDAFF,TGTGCCAGCAGCCCGTTGGACAGTGTGGACGCTTTCTTT
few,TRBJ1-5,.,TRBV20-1,CSARELPTDIYSNQPQHF,TGCAGTGCTAGAGAACTACCGACGGACATTTATAGCAATCAGCCCCAGCATTTT
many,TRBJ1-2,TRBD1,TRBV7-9,CATTQGGLYGYTF,TGTGCCACCACCCAGGGGGGTCTCTATGGCTACACCTTC
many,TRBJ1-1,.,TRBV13,CASSLDQAPGTEAFF,TGTGCCAGCAGCTTAGATCAGGCCCCAGGCACTGAAGCTTTCTTT
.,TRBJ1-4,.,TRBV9,CASSVEGTTNEKLFF,TGTGCCAGCAGCGTAGAGGGGACAACTAATGAAAAACTGTTTTTT
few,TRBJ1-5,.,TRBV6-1,CASRGDWVYSNQPQHF,TGTGCCAGCAGGGGGGACTGGGTCTATAGCAATCAGCCCCAGCATTTT
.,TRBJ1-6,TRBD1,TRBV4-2,CASSQESTGGGTPLHF,TGTGCCAGCAGCCAAGAATCGACAGGGGGAGGCACACCCCTCCACTTT
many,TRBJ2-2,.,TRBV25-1,CASSSGTRRLFF,TGTGCCAGCAGCTCCGGGACAAGGAGGCTGTTTTTT
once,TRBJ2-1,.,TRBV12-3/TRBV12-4,CASIKSPGFGNEQFF,TGTGCCAGCATCAAATCCCCAGGGTTTGGGAATGAGCAGTTCTTC
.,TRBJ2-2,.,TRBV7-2,CASSQDFRTGELFF,TGTGCCAGCAGCCAAGATTTCCGAACCGGGGAGCTGTTTTTT
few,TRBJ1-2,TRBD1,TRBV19,CASSIGDRENYGYTF,TGTGCCAGTAGTATAGGGGACAGGGAAAACTATGGCTACACCTTC
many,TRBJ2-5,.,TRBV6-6,CASSKAGTVKYF,TGTGCCAGCAGTAAAGCCGGGACGGTAAAGTACTTC
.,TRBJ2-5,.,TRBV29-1,CSVETGGDTQYF,TGCAGCGTTGAAACAGGGGGGGATACGCAGTACTTC
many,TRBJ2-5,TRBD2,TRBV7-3,CASSLSGGAIETQYF,TGTGCCAGCAGCTTGAGCGGGGGGGCCATAGAGACCCAGTACTTC
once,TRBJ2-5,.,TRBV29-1,CSVEIGWETQYF,TGCAGCGTTGAAATAGGTTGGGAGACCCAGTACTTC
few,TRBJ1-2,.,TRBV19,CASREINYGYTF,TGTGCCAGTAGGGAGATTAACTATGGCTACACCTTC
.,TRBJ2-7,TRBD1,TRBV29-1,CSVSGGQGLYEQYF,TGCAGCGTGAGTGGCGGACAGGGGCTCTACGAGCAGTACTTC
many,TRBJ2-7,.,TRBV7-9,CASSFLGTEQYF,TGTGCCAGCAGCTTTTTAGGGACAGAGCAGTACTTC
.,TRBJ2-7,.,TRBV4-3,CASSQGGYGIREQYF,TGCGCCAGCAGCCAAGGAGGTTATGGCATTCGGGAGCAGTACTTC
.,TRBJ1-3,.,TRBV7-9,CASSLAPGAGNTIYF,TGTGCCAGCAGCTTAGCGCCTGGGGCTGGAAACACCATATATTTT
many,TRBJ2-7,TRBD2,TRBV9,CASSDSGSSYEQYF,TGTGCCAGCAGCGATAGCGGGAGCTCCTACGAGCAGTACTTC
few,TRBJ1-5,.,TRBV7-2,CASSLVRGNGNQPQHF,TGTGCCAGCAGCTTAGTGAGGGGTAATGGCAATCAGCCCCAGCATTTT
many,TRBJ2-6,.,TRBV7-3,CASSLWDSGAGANVLTF,TGTGCCAGCAGCTTATGGGATAGCGGCGCTGGGGCCAACGTCCTGACTTTC
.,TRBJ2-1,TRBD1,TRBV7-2,CASSLGGRGRYNEQFF,TGTGCCAGCAGCTTAGGAGGCAGGGGGCGATACAATGAGCAGTTCTTC
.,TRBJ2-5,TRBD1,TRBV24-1,CATSDLGTGVRETQYF,TGTGCCACCAGTGATCTAGGGACAGGGGTTCGAGAGACCCAGTACTTC
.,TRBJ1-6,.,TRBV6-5,CASITDRHRGGSGESPLHF,TGTGCCAGCATCACCGACCGTCACCGGGGGGGGAGTGGGGAATCACCCCTCCACTTT
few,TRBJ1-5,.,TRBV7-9,CASTQRGTYSNQPQHF,TGTGCCAGCACCCAGAGGGGGACCTATAGCAATCAGCCCCAGCATTTT
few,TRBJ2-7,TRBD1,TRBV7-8,CASSSGQSSYEQYF,TGTGCCAGCAGTTCGGGACAGAGCTCCTACGAGCAGTACTTC
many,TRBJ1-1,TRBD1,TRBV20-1,CSARGQGTDTEAFF,TGCAGTGCCAGGGGACAGGGGACTGACACTGAAGCTTTCTTT
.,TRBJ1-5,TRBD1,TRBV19,CASSTRTGANQPQHF,TGTGCCAGTAGTACACGGACAGGGGCAAATCAGCCCCAGCATTTT
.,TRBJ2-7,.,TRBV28,CASSAGGRTYEQYF,TGTGCCAGCAGTGCCGGAGGGAGAACCTACGAGCAGTACTTC
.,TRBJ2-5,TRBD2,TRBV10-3,CAIKLAGKETQYF,TGTGCCATCAAGCTAGCGGGGAAAGAGACCCAGTACTTC
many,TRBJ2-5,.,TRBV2,CASKGALEETQYF,TGTGCCAGCAAAGGAGCGCTTGAAGAGACCCAGTACTTC
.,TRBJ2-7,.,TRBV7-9,CASSFQGDYEQYF,TGTGCCAGCAGCTTCCAGGGTGACTACGAGCAGTACTTC
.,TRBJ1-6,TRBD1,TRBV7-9,CASSHRDRAYNSPLHF,TGTGCCAGCAGCCACCGGGACAGGGCGTATAATTCACCCCTCCACTTT
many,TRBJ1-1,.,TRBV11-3,CASSWKNTEAFF,TGTGCCAGCAGCTGGAAGAACACTGAAGCTTTCTTT
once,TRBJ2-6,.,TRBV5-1,CASSLEPGANVLTF,TGCGCCAGCAGCTTGGAGCCAGGGGCCAACGTCCTGACTTTC
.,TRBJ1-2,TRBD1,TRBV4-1,CASSHPGQGLYGYTF,TGCGCCAGCAGCCACCCGGGACAGGGATTATATGGCTACACCTTC
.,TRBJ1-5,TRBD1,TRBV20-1,CSARVRGLNQPQHF,TGCAGTGCTAGAGTGAGGGGGCTCAATCAGCCCCAGCATTTT
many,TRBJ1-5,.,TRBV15,CATSRDLAQNQPQHF,TGTGCCACCAGCAGAGATCTGGCGCAGAATCAGCCCCAGCATTTT
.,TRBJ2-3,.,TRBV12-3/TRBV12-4,CASSIQGPDTQYF,TGTGCCAGCAGTATCCAGGGTCCAGATACGCAGTATTTT